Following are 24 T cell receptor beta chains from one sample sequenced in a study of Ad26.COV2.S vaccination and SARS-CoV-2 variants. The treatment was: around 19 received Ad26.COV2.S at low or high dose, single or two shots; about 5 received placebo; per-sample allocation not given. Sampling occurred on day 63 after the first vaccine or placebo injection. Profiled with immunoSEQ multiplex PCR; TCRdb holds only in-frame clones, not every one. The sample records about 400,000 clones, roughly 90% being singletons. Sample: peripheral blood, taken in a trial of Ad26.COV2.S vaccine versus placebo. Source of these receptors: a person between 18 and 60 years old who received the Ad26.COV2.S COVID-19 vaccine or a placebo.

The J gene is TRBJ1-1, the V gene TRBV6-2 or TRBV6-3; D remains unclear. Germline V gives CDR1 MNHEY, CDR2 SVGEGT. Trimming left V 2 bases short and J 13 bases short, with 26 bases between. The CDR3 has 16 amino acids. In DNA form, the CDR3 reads TGTGCCAGCAGTTACCCCACCGAAGTCATCGCATTTGAGGGTTTCTTT. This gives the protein CASSYPTEVIAFEGFF.

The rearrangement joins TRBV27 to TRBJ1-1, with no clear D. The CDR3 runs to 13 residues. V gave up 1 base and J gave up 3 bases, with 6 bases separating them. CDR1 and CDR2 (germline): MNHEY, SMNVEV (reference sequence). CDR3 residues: CASSLFRYTEAFF. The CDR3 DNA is TGTGCCAGCAGTTTATTCCGGTACACTGAAGCTTTCTTT.

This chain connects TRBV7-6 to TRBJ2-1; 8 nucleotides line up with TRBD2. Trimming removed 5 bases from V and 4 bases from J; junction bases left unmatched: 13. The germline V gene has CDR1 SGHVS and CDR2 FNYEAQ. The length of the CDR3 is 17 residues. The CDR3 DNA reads TGTGCCAGCAGCGCGGGGACACTAGCGGCCCTTTACAATGAGCAGTTCTTC. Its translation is CASSAGTLAALYNEQFF.

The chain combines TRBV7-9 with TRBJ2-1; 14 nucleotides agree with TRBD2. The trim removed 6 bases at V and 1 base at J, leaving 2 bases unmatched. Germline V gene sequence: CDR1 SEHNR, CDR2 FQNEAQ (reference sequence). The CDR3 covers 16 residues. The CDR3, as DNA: TGTGCCAGCAGTGGGACTAGCGGGAGATCCTACAATGAGCAGTTCTTC. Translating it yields CASSGTSGRSYNEQFF.

Here the CDR3 DNA reads TGTGCTAGTGGTTTGTCCCGGACTAGCGATAACACCGGGGAGCTGTTTTTT. This gives the protein CASGLSRTSDNTGELFF. The chain links TRBV12-5 to TRBJ2-2, with 9 bases matching TRBD2. CDR3 length equals 17 residues. V shed 2 bases and J 2 bases; nucleotides not matched to a gene: 6. Per germline, CDR1 LGHNT and CDR2 FRNRAP.

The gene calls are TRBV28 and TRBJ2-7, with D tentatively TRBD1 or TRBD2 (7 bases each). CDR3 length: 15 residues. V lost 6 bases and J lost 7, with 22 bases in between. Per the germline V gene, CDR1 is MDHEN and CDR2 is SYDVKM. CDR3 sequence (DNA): TGTGCCAGCAGGAATCCGGGACAGCGGGGCCGGGAGCAGTACTTC. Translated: CASRNPGQRGREQYF.

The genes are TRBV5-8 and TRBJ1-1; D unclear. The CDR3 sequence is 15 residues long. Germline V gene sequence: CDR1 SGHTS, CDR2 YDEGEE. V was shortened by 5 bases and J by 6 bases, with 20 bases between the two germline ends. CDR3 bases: TGTGCCAGCAGTTCTGGGGTCGGACTGAGGGCTGAAGCTTTCTTT. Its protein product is CASSSGVGLRAEAFF. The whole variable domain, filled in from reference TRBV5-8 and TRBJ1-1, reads EAGVTQSPTHLIKTRGQQATLRCSPISGHTSVYWYQQALGLGLQFLLWYDEGEERNRGNFPPRFSGRQFPNYSSELNVNALELEDSALYLCASSSGVGLRAEAFFGQGTRLTVV.

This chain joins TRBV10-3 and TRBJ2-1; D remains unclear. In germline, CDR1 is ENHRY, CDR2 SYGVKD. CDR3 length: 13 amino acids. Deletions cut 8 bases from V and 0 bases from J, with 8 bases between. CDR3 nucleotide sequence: TGTGCCATCGGGCCGAGCTCCTACAATGAGCAGTTCTTC. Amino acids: CAIGPSSYNEQFF.

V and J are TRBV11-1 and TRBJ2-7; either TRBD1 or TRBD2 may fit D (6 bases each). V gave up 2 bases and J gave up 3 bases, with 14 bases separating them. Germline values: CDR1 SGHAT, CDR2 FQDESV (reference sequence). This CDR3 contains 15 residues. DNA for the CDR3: TGTGCCAGCAGCTTAACCCAGGGGCGGGGCTACGAGCAGTACTTC. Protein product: CASSLTQGRGYEQYF.

CDR3 sequence reads: CASSPGTGGTDTQYF. CDR3 bases: TGTGCCAGTAGTCCCGGGACAGGGGGCACAGATACGCAGTATTTT. The chain recombines TRBV19 with TRBJ2-3; 10 bases map to TRBD1. The CDR3 sequence is 15 residues long. Germline V gene sequence: CDR1 LNHDA, CDR2 SQIVND (reference sequence). Losses at the gene ends were 5 bases for V and 1 base for J; bases not matched to a gene: 3.

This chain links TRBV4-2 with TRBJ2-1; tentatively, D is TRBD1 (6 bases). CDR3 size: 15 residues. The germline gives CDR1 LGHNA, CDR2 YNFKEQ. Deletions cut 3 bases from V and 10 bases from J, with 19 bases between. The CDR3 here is CASSQEPTTGYEQFF. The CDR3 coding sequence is TGTGCCAGCAGCCAGGAGCCGACAACAGGGTACGAGCAGTTCTTC.

In DNA, the CDR3 is TGCGCCAGCGTTACAGGGGGCTATGGCTACACCTTC. Translation gives CASVTGGYGYTF. The chain links TRBV10-1 to TRBJ1-2, with 8 bases fitting TRBD1. After removal of 8 bases from V and 4 bases from J, the junction contained 3 bases not matched to a gene. The CDR3 sequence is 12 residues long. Germline V gives CDR1 WNHNN, CDR2 SYGVQD (reference sequence).

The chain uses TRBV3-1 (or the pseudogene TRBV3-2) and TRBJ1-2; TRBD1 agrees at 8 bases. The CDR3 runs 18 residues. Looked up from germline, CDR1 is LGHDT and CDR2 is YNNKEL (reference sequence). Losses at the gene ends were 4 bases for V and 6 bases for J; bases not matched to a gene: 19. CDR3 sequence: CASSPLPSPAGGRDGYTF. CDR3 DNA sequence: TGTGCCAGCAGCCCATTACCCTCTCCAGCAGGGGGCAGGGATGGCTACACCTTC.

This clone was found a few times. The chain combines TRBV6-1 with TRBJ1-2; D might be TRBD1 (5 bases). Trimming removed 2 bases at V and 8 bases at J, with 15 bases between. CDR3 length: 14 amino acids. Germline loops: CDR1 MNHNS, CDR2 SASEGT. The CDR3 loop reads CASSEKVEGQGYTF. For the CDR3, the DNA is TGTGCCAGCAGTGAAAAGGTCGAGGGGCAAGGCTACACCTTC.

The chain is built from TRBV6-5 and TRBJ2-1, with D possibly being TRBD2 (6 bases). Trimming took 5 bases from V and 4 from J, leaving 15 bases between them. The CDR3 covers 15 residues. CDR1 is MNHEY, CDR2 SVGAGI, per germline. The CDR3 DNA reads TGTGCCAGCAGTCTCCGACTAGATGGGTACAATGAGCAGTTCTTC. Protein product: CASSLRLDGYNEQFF.

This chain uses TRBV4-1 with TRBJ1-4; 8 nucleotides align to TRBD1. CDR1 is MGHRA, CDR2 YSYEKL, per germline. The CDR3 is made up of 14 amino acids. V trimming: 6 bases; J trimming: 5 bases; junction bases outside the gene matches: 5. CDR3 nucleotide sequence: TGCGCCAGCAGTAGGACAGGGTCGAATGAAAAACTGTTTTTT. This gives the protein CASSRTGSNEKLFF.

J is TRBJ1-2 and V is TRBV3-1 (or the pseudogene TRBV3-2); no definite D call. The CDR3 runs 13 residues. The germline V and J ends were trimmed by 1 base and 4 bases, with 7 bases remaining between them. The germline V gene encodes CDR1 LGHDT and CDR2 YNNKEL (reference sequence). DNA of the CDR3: TGTGCCAGCAGCCAAGCCCTTAGCTATGGCTACACCTTC. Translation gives CASSQALSYGYTF.

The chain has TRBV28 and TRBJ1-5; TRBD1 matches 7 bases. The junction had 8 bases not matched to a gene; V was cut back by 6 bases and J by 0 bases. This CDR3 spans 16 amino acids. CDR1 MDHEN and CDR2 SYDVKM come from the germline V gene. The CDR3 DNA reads TGTGCCAGCAGGACAGGGACCATTTATAGCAATCAGCCCCAGCATTTT. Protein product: CASRTGTIYSNQPQHF.

CDR3 sequence: CASSRTGFLAGELFF. CDR3 nucleotide sequence: TGTGCCAGCAGTAGAACAGGGTTTTTGGCCGGGGAGCTGTTTTTT. The chain links TRBV21-1 to TRBJ2-2; TRBD1 is the table's D call, not checked against the DNA. TRBV21-1 corresponds to a pseudogene. The CDR3 contains 15 residues.

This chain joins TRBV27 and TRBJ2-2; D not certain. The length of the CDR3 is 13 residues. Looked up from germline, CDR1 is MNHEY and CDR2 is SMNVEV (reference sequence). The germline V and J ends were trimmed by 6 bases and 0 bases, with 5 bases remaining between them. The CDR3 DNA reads TGTGCCAGCAGGGACCCGAACACCGGGGAGCTGTTTTTT. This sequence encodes CASRDPNTGELFF.

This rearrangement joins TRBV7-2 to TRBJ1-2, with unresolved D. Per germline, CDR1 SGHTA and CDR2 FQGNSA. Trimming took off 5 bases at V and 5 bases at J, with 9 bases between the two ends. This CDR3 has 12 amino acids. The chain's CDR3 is CASSRLSYGYTF. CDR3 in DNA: TGTGCCAGCAGCAGACTGTCTTATGGCTACACCTTC.

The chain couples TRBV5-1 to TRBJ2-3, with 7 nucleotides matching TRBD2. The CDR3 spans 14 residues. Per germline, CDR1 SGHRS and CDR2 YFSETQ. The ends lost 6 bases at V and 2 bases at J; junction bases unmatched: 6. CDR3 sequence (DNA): TGCGCCAGCACGGCGGGAGAGCCCACAGATACGCAGTATTTT. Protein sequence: CASTAGEPTDTQYF.

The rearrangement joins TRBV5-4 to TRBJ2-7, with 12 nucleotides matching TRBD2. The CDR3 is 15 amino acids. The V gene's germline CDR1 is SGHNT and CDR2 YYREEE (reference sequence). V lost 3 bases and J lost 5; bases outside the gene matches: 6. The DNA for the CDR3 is TGTGCCAGCAGCTCCCTAGCGGGAGGGCCTCACGAGCAGTACTTC. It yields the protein CASSSLAGGPHEQYF.

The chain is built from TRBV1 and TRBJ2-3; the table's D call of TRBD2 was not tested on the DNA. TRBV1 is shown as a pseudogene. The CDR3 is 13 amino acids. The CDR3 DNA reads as TGCACCAGCAGCCAAACCGGGGAAAATACGCAGTATTTT. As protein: CTSSQTGENTQYF.